The following is a T cell receptor beta chain sequence with its context. Time point specified: pre-treatment sample, taken before nivolumab and TIL therapy. This was the immunoSEQ v3 assay. Libraries were prepared by immunoSEQ multiplex PCR; TCRdb keeps only in-frame clonotypes and omits some of them. The sample gives 55,000 to 70,000 clones, roughly 91% of which show up once; 2% to 3% is in the top ten. Trimming took off 6 bases at V and 0 bases at J, with 17 bases between the two ends. This CDR3 has 16 amino acids. Per the germline V gene, CDR1 is MRHNA and CDR2 is SNTAGT. The sample originates from a study of TIL therapy for anti-PD-1-resistant metastatic lung cancer. Study-wide background: Patients had a median age of approximately 50 years (range about 38-85).

J is TRBJ1-1 and V is TRBV6-4; D possibly corresponds to TRBD1 (5 bases). The starting material was blood, obtained at baseline. This receptor was taken from a person aged 25 to 85 with non-small cell lung cancer. CDR3 residues: CASRTTGTAMNTEAFF. DNA for the CDR3: TGTGCCAGCAGAACCACCGGGACTGCCATGAACACTGAAGCTTTCTTT.